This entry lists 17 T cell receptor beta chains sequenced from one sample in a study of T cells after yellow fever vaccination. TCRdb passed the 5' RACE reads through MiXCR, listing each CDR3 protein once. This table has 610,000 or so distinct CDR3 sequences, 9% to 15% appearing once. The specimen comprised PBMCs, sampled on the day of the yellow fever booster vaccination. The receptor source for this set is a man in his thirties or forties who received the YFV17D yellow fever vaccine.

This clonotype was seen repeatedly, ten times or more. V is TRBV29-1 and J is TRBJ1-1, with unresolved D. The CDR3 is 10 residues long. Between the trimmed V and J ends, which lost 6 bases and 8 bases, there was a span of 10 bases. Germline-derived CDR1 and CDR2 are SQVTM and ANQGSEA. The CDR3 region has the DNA TGCAGCGTCGCGACGGGAGAAGCTTTCTTT. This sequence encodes CSVATGEAFF. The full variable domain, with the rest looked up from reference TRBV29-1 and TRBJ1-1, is SAVISQKPSRDICQRGTSLTIQCQVDSQVTMMFWYRQQPGQSLTLIATANQGSEATYESGFVIDKFPISRPNLTFSTLTVSNMSPEDSSIYLCSVATGEAFFGQGTRLTVV.

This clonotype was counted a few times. CDR3 protein: CSAAEQASYNNEQFF. For the CDR3, the DNA is TGCAGTGCTGCCGAACAGGCCTCCTACAACAATGAGCAGTTCTTC. The rearrangement joins TRBV20-1 to TRBJ2-1, with TRBD1 as a possible D gene (5 bases). Looked up from germline, CDR1 is DFQATT and CDR2 is SNEGSKA (reference sequence). The V end lost 5 bases, the J end lost 5 bases, and 19 bases lay between the germline ends. The CDR3 runs 15 residues.

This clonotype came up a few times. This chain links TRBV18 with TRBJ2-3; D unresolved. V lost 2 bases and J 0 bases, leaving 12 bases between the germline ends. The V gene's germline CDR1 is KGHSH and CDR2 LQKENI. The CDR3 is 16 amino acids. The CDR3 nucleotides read TGTGCCAGCTCACCAGCGGCGGTCCCTAGCACAGATACGCAGTATTTT. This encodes CASSPAAVPSTDTQYF.

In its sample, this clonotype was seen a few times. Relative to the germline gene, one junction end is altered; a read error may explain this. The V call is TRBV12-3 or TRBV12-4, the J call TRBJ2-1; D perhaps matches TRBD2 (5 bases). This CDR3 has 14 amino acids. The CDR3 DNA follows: TGTGCCAGCAGTTTCAGGCGTGACTACAGTGAGCAGTTCTTC. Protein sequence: CASSFRRDYSEQFF.

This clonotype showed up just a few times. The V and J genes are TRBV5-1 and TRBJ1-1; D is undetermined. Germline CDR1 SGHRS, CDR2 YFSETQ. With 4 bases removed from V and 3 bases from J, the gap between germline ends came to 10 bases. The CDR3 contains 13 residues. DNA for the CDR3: TGCGCCAGCAGCATAACCCGGGACACTGAAGCTTTCTTT. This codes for CASSITRDTEAFF. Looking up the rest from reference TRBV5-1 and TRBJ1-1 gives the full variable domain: KAGVTQTPRYLIKTRGQQVTLSCSPISGHRSVSWYQQTPGQGLQFLFEYFSETQRNKGNFPGRFSGRQFSNSRSEMNVSTLELGDSALYLCASSITRDTEAFFGQGTRLTVV.

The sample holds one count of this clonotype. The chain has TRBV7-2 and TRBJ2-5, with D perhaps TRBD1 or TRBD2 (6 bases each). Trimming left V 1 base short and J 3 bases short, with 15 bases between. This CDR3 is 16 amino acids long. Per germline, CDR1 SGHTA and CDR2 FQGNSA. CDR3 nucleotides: TGTGCCAGCAGCTTAGGTGGGGGGCAGGGTGAAGAGACCCAGTACTTC. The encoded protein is CASSLGGGQGEETQYF.

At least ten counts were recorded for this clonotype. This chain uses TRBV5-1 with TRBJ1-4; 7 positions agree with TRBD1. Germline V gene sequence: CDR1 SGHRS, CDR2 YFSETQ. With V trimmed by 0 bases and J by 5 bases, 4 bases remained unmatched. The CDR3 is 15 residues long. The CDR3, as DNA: TGCGCCAGCAGCTTGGGGGACAGAAGCAATGAAAAACTGTTTTTT. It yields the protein CASSLGDRSNEKLFF. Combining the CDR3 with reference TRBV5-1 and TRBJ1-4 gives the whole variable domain KAGVTQTPRYLIKTRGQQVTLSCSPISGHRSVSWYQQTPGQGLQFLFEYFSETQRNKGNFPGRFSGRQFSNSRSEMNVSTLELGDSALYLCASSLGDRSNEKLFFGSGTQLSVL.

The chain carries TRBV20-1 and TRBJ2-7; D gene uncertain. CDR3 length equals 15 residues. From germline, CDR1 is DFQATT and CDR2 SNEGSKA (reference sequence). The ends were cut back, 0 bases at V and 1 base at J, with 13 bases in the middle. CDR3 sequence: CSARDLKDGSYEQYF. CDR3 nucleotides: TGCAGTGCTAGAGATCTTAAGGACGGATCCTACGAGCAGTACTTC.

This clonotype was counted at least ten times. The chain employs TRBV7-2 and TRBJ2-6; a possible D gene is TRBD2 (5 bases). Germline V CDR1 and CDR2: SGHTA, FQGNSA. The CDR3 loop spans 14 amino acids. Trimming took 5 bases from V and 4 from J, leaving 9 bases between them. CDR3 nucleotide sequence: TGTGCCAGCAGCCCTTCGGGGGGGGCCAACGTCCTGACTTTC. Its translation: CASSPSGGANVLTF. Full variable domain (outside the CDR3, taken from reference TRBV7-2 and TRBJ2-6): GAGVSQSPSNKVTEKGKDVELRCDPISGHTALYWYRQSLGQGLEFLIYFQGNSAPDKSGLPSDRFSAERTGGSVSTLTIQRTQQEDSAVYLCASSPSGGANVLTFGAGSRLTVL.

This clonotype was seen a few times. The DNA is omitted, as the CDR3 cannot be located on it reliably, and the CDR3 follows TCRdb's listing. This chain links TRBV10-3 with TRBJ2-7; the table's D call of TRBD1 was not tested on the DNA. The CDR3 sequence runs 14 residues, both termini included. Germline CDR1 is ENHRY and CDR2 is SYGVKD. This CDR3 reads CASTSGVPSYEQYF.

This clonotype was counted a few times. The CDR3 DNA sequence: TGTGCCTGGAGGTGGACCTACAATGAGCAGTTCTTC. It encodes CAWRWTYNEQFF. V usage is TRBV30 and J usage is TRBJ2-1; D is ambiguous. The length of the CDR3 is 12 residues. Germline V gene data show CDR1 as GTSNPN and CDR2 as SVGIG (reference sequence). V gave up 3 bases and J gave up 2 bases, with 5 bases separating them.

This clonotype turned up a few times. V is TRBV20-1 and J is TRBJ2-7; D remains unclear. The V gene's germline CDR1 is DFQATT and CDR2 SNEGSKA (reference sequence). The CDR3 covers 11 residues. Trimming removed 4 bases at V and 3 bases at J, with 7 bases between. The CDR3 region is CSANTVYEQYF. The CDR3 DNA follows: TGCAGTGCTAATACAGTCTACGAGCAGTACTTC.

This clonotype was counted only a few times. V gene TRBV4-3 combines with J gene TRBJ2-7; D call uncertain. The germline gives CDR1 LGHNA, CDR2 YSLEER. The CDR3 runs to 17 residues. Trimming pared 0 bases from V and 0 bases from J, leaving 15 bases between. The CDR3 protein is CASSQEWWSPNSYEQYF. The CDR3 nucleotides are TGCGCCAGCAGCCAAGAGTGGTGGAGCCCCAACTCCTACGAGCAGTACTTC.

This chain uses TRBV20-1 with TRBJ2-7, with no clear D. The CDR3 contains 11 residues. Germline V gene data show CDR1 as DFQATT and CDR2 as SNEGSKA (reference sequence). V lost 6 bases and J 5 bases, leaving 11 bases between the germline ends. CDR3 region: CSAFQGNEQYF. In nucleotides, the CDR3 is TGCAGTGCCTTTCAAGGTAACGAGCAGTACTTC.

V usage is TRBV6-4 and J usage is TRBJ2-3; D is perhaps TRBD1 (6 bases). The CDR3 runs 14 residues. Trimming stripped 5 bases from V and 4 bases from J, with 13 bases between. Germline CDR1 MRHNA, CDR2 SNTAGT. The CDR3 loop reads CASSPTGSADTQYF. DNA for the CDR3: TGTGCCAGCAGTCCCACAGGGTCGGCAGATACGCAGTATTTT.

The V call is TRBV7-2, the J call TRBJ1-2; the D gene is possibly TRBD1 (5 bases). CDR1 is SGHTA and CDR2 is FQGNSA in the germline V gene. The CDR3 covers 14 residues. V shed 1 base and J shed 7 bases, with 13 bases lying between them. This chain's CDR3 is CASSLDPGTGGYTF. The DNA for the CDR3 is TGTGCCAGCAGCTTAGATCCAGGGACGGGTGGCTACACCTTC.

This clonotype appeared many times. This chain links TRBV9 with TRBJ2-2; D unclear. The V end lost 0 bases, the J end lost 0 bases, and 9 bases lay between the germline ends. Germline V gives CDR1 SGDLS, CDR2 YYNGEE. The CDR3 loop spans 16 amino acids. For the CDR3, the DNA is TGTGCCAGCAGCGTAGTTCAGGCCCCGAACACCGGGGAGCTGTTTTTT. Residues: CASSVVQAPNTGELFF.